The present entry profiles one T cell receptor (beta chain) with its context. The entry originates in a study of T cell changes during pregnancy in multiple sclerosis. TCRdb keeps only in-frame clones here, not all; method: immunoSEQ multiplex PCR. This sample has around 34,000 clones; 75% to 95% occur once, and the top ten carry about 11%. Losses at the gene ends were 6 bases for V and 2 bases for J; bases not matched to a gene: 3. Germline assignment: CDR1 LNHDA and CDR2 SQIVND (reference sequence). The CDR3 is 13 amino acids. The rearrangement uses TRBV19 and TRBJ2-7; 8 bases line up with TRBD2. The source is a female donor with multiple sclerosis, enrolled in a pregnancy study. Sequencing was performed on CD8+ T cells from peripheral blood mononuclear cells, taken before pregnancy. The CDR3 reads CASRAGATYEQYF. CDR3 nucleotide sequence: TGTGCCAGTAGAGCGGGGGCGACCTACGAGCAGTACTTC.